A single sample is the source of the 17 T cell receptor beta chains below, sequenced in a study of blood T cells in healthy people across ages. PCR was performed a second time for about 7 to 12 cycles using a sample-barcoded 5' primer and a J-beta primer mix. MiXCR was run by TCRdb on the 5' RACE reads, yielding one entry per CDR3 protein. Here the sample spans some 370,000 distinct CDR3 sequences, about 55% being singletons. The sequencing input was blood. The receptors come from a man in his sixties in good health.

This clonotype was picked up a small number of times. The rearrangement links TRBV11-2 to TRBJ2-5; D perhaps matches TRBD2 (6 bases). V lost 5 bases to trimming and J lost 0 bases, with 10 bases between them. Germline V gene data show CDR1 as SGHAT and CDR2 as FQNNGV. CDR3 length: 14 residues. The CDR3 region is CASSKGLHQETQYF. The DNA for the CDR3 is TGTGCCAGCAGCAAGGGACTCCACCAAGAGACCCAGTACTTC.

This clonotype has only a few counts. The chain joins TRBV27 to TRBJ2-5, with 7 bases fitting TRBD1. The germline gives CDR1 MNHEY, CDR2 SMNVEV (reference sequence). V lost 1 base to trimming and J lost 1 base; unmatched junction nucleotides: 21. The CDR3 runs to 21 residues. The DNA for the CDR3 is TGTGCCAGCAGTTTATATTCCCAGGGGGTTATCTCGGGTTCCCCCCAAGAGACCCAGTACTTC. Protein sequence: CASSLYSQGVISGSPQETQYF.

The chain is built from TRBV27 and TRBJ2-3; D might be TRBD1 or TRBD2, each matching 5 bases. This CDR3 has 15 amino acids. The V gene's germline CDR1 is MNHEY and CDR2 SMNVEV (reference sequence). Trimming left V 8 bases short and J 3 bases short, with 18 bases between. CDR3 nucleotide sequence: TGTGCCAGCGCTTGGACAAGCCCGGGGACAGATACGCAGTATTTT. Amino acids: CASAWTSPGTDTQYF.

The V and J genes are TRBV28 and TRBJ1-2, with D possibly being TRBD1 (6 bases). V lost 2 bases and J lost 6, with 13 bases in between. CDR3 length: 14 residues. Germline CDR1 and CDR2: MDHEN and SYDVKM. The CDR3 is CASSLEQGRDGYTF. The CDR3 coding sequence is TGTGCCAGCAGTTTAGAACAGGGAAGGGATGGCTACACCTTC.

This clonotype was recorded a few times. This chain uses TRBV7-3 with TRBJ2-3; 10 bases agree with TRBD2. Germline assignment: CDR1 SGHTA and CDR2 FQGTGA. There are 16 residues in the CDR3. The J segment lost 2 bases and the V segment lost 5 bases, leaving 7 bases of the junction unmatched. The CDR3 sequence: CASSAKREGPTDTQYF. CDR3 nucleotide sequence: TGTGCCAGCAGCGCAAAGCGGGAGGGCCCCACAGATACGCAGTATTTT.

This clonotype occurred many times. The rearrangement uses TRBV20-1 and TRBJ2-1; no clear D gene. Germline V gene sequence: CDR1 DFQATT, CDR2 SNEGSKA (reference sequence). The V end was cut by 5 bases, the J end by 3 bases, with 5 bases between. The CDR3 spans 11 residues. The CDR3, as DNA: TGCAGTGCTCCCCTCTACAATGAGCAGTTCTTC. Translated, it gives CSAPLYNEQFF.

The chain recombines TRBV28 with TRBJ2-2, with 7 bases aligning to TRBD1. The ends lost 6 bases at V and 5 bases at J; junction bases unmatched: 9. Germline V CDR1 and CDR2: MDHEN, SYDVKM. There are 15 residues in the CDR3. The CDR3 here is CASSLDRVGTGELFF. CDR3 DNA sequence: TGTGCCAGCAGCCTTGACAGGGTGGGGACCGGGGAGCTGTTTTTT.

This chain uses TRBV20-1 with TRBJ1-1, with TRBD1 matching over 9 bases. The germline CDR1 and CDR2 sequences are DFQATT and SNEGSKA (reference sequence). The CDR3 is 15 amino acids. J lost 5 bases, V lost 5 bases, and 12 bases had no gene match. In DNA, the CDR3 is TGCAGTGCTGGGAACAGGGGGCGCGGGAAAACTGAAGCTTTCTTT. It specifies CSAGNRGRGKTEAFF.

The chain links TRBV7-2 to TRBJ2-3, with 9 bases that match TRBD2. There are 16 residues in the CDR3. Trimming at V came to 5 bases and at J to 0 bases, leaving 6 bases not matched to a gene. CDR1 and CDR2 (germline): SGHTA, FQGNSA. The CDR3 DNA reads as TGTGCCAGCAGCCCCCGACTAGCGGTTAGCACAGATACGCAGTATTTT. This translates into CASSPRLAVSTDTQYF.

This clonotype has only one observation. The V gene is TRBV7-6, the J gene TRBJ2-1; 10 bases map to TRBD1. V shed 5 bases and J 8 bases; nucleotides not matched to a gene: 15. In germline, CDR1 is SGHVS, CDR2 FNYEAQ. The CDR3 is made up of 17 amino acids. CDR3 in amino acids: CASSPNVLGTGDDEQFF. The CDR3 nucleotides read TGTGCCAGCAGCCCGAACGTATTAGGGACAGGGGACGATGAGCAGTTCTTC.

This clonotype was observed a handful of times. The V gene is TRBV12-3 or TRBV12-4, the J gene TRBJ2-3; a possible D gene is TRBD2 (7 bases). V was pared by 3 bases and J by 9 bases, with 16 bases between. The CDR3 sequence is 14 residues long. The CDR3 protein is CASSFGGGTGTQYF. The CDR3 nucleotides read TGTGCCAGCAGTTTTGGCGGGGGAACAGGGACGCAGTATTTT.

In this sample, this clonotype turned up a few times. The chain uses TRBV6-2 or TRBV6-3 and TRBJ2-7; D possibly matches TRBD1 or TRBD2 (6 bases each). Deletions cut 6 bases from V and 3 bases from J, with 15 bases between. The CDR3 consists of 14 residues. Germline V CDR1 and CDR2: MNHEY, SVGEGT. Here the CDR3 reads CASRADGGRYEQYF. DNA for the CDR3: TGTGCCAGCAGAGCCGACGGGGGCCGCTACGAGCAGTACTTC.

In regard to this clonotype: This may be a read error: a much more frequent sequence differs by one nucleotide. V is TRBV10-3 and J is TRBJ2-4; D remains unclear. V was clipped by 2 bases and J by 15 bases, with 20 bases between them. Germline V CDR1 and CDR2: ENHRY, SYGVKD. The CDR3 runs to 14 residues. The CDR3 loop reads CAISEPTQRYERYF. The CDR3 DNA follows: TGTGCCATCAGTGAGCCGACGCAACGCTACGAGCGGTACTTC.

The V and J genes are TRBV7-2 and TRBJ2-5; 13 bases line up with TRBD2. Per germline, CDR1 SGHTA and CDR2 FQGNSA. V was pared by 1 base and J by 2 bases, with 1 base of the junction left unmatched. This CDR3 is 16 amino acids long. CDR3 DNA: TGTGCCAGCAGCTTAGGGGGACTAGCGGGACAAGAGACCCAGTACTTC. As protein: CASSLGGLAGQETQYF. The whole variable domain, filled in from reference TRBV7-2 and TRBJ2-5, reads GAGVSQSPSNKVTEKGKDVELRCDPISGHTALYWYRQSLGQGLEFLIYFQGNSAPDKSGLPSDRFSAERTGGSVSTLTIQRTQQEDSAVYLCASSLGGLAGQETQYFGPGTRLLVL.

V and J are TRBV6-1 and TRBJ2-1; a weak D match, TRBD1 (6 bases). This CDR3 has 16 residues. CDR1 is MNHNS and CDR2 is SASEGT in the germline V gene. With 3 bases removed from V and 4 bases from J, the gap between germline ends came to 16 bases. CDR3 nucleotide sequence: TGTGCCAGCAGTGATTGGTCAGGGGCGCCTTACAATGAGCAGTTCTTC. Protein sequence: CASSDWSGAPYNEQFF.

This clonotype was detected ten times or more. The V call is TRBV20-1, the J call TRBJ2-7, with no clear D. This CDR3 is 15 amino acids long. Trimming stripped 1 base from V and 2 bases from J, with 15 bases between. Per the germline V gene, CDR1 is DFQATT and CDR2 is SNEGSKA (reference sequence). The CDR3 sequence is CSARVGRQPTYEQYF. The CDR3 DNA reads TGCAGTGCTAGAGTTGGGCGGCAGCCTACCTACGAGCAGTACTTC.

This clonotype appeared a few times. V is TRBV20-1 and J is TRBJ2-1; perhaps D is TRBD1 or TRBD2 (5 bases each). The V gene lost 5 bases and the J gene lost 7 bases, with 12 bases spanning the gap. The CDR3 sequence is 12 residues long. In germline, CDR1 is DFQATT, CDR2 SNEGSKA (reference sequence). The DNA for the CDR3 is TGCAGTGCTTCCGGGACGCAAAATGAGCAGTTCTTC. As protein: CSASGTQNEQFF.